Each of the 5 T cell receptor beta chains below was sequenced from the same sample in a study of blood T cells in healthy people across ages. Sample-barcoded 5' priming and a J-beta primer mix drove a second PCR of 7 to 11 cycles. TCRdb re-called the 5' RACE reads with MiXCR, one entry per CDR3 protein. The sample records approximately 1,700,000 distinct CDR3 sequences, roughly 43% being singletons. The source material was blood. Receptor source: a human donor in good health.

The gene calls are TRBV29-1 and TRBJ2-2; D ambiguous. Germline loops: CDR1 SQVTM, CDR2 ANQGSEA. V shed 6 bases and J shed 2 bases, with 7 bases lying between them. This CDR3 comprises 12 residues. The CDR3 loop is CSVKINTGELFF. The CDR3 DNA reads TGCAGCGTCAAGATAAACACCGGGGAGCTGTTTTTT.

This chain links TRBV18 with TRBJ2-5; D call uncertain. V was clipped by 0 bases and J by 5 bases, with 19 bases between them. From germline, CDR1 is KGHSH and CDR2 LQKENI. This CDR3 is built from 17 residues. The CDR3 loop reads CASSPPSPDRTYETQYF. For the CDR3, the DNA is TGTGCCAGCTCACCACCGTCTCCAGACCGGACGTACGAGACCCAGTACTTC.

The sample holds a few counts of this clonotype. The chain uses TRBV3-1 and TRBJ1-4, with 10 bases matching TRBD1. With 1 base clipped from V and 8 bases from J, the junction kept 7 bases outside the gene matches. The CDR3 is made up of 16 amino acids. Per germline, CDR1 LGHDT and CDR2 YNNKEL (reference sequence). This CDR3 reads CASSQGIGQGEEKLFF. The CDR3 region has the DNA TGTGCCAGCAGCCAAGGAATCGGACAGGGGGAAGAAAAACTGTTTTTT. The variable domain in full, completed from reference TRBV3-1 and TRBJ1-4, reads DTAVSQTPKYLVTQMGNDKSIKCEQNLGHDTMYWYKQDSKKFLKIMFSYNNKELIINETVPNRFSPKSPDKAHLNLHINSLELGDSAVYFCASSQGIGQGEEKLFFGSGTQLSVL.

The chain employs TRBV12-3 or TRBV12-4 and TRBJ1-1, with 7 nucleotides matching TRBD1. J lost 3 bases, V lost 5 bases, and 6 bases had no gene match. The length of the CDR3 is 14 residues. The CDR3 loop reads CASSHRDRYTEAFF. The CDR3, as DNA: TGTGCCAGCAGTCACCGGGACAGATACACTGAAGCTTTCTTT.

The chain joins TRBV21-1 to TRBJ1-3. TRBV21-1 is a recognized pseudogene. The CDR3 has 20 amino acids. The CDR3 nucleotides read TGTGCCAGCAGCAAAGATGTCGGTAGATTCTTAGGGATCTCTGGAAACACCATATATTTT. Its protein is CASSKDVGRFLGISGNTIYF.